This T cell receptor beta chain is drawn from a study of T cells expressing NK-cell markers. Study-level findings and limits: Topping the CD3+CD56-NKG2C+ fraction as well were these clonotypes, in a handful of donors.

This CDR3 is built from 18 residues. CDR1 is LGHNA and CDR2 is YNFKEQ in the germline V gene. TCRdb reanalyzed the 5' RACE reads and collapses them to one entry per CDR3 protein, without DNA. Recorded for this sample: 350,000 to 500,000 distinct CDR3 sequences. With regard to this clonotype: What it binds is unknown.

Sample: blood T cells: a sorted CD56 or NKG2C T cell subset, CD4+ or CD8+ T cells, or bulk PBMC T cells (not recorded which). The V call is TRBV4-2, the J call TRBJ2-5; TCRdb returns TRBD2, unconfirmable since there is no DNA. The source of this sequence is a woman between 18 and 70 years old in good health. CDR3 amino acids: CASSQGRPASVYQETQYF.